A selection of T cell receptor beta chains follows, all from one sample in a study of tumor and adjacent non-tumor tissue in lung cancer. TCRdb analysed the multiplex PCR reads with MiXCR anew, one entry per CDR3 protein. The data hold about 70,000 distinct CDR3 sequences, with around three quarters observed a single time. The sequenced sample was lung tumor tissue. These TCRs come from a man aged 55-75 years with non-small cell lung cancer. Each CDR3 is given with its conserved first and last residue. D genes are given only for firm matches. For some rows the clone size is stated as once, few or many, or as a class when expanded; others skip it.

TRBV28	.	.	TRBJ2-7	CASSFPGHGSYEQYF	TGTGCCAGCAGTTTCCCCGGACATGGCTCCTACGAGCAGTACTTC
TRBV6-5	.	.	TRBJ1-3	CASNHTRTSSGNTIYF	TGTGCCAGCAATCACACCCGGACTAGCTCTGGAAACACCATATATTTT
TRBV6-5	.	.	TRBJ1-1	CANNYSGRGNTEAFF	TGCGCCAACAATTACTCCGGCAGGGGCAACACTGAAGCTTTCTTT
TRBV5-6	TRBD2	.	TRBJ2-1	CASILESGSYNEQFF	TGTGCCAGCATCTTGGAGAGCGGGAGCTATAATGAGCAGTTCTTC
TRBV29-1	TRBD1	many	TRBJ2-7	CSVKSVQGAYEQYF	TGCAGCGTTAAATCCGTACAGGGGGCCTACGAGCAGTACTTC
TRBV5-4	TRBD2	.	TRBJ2-3	CASSGIWDATDMQYF	TGTGCGAGCAGCGGGATTTGGGACGCCACAGATATGCAGTATTTT
TRBV6-6	.	.	TRBJ2-1	CASGTPYERRNYNEQFF	TGTGCCAGCGGTACTCCCTATGAGAGGAGAAACTACAATGAGCAGTTCTTC
TRBV28	.	few	TRBJ2-7	CASSSYREGYEQYF	TGTGCCAGCAGTTCGTACAGGGAAGGGTACGAGCAGTACTTC
TRBV28	TRBD2	.	TRBJ2-1	CTNSFRAGLAEYNEQFF	TGTACCAACAGTTTCAGGGCGGGACTAGCAGAATACAATGAGCAGTTCTTC
TRBV11-2	TRBD1	few	TRBJ2-5	CASSFKTGVVGETQNF	TGTGCCAGCAGCTTCAAGACAGGGGTGGTGGGAGAGACCCAGAACTTC
TRBV20-1	.	.	TRBJ2-3	CTVWKGRDTQYF	TGCACTGTTTGGAAGGGGAGGGATACGCAGTATTTT
TRBV5-6	.	many	TRBJ2-3	CASSLVTDTQYF	TGTGCCAGCAGCTTGGTCACGGATACGCAGTATTTT
TRBV20-1	TRBD1	few	TRBJ1-5	CSVSSGTGHQPRHF	TGCAGTGTGTCCTCCGGGACAGGCCATCAGCCCCGACACTTT
TRBV7-9	.	.	TRBJ1-2	CASSSPRASDGYTF	TGTGCCAGCAGCTCCCCAAGGGCATCGGATGGCTACACCTTC
TRBV11-1	.	.	TRBJ2-7	CVSRLDQGGPYEQYF	TGTGTCAGCAGATTAGACCAGGGGGGCCCCTACGAGCAGTACTTC
TRBV10-2	TRBD1	few	TRBJ1-1	CASSRDRANTGAFF	TGCGCAAGCAGTCGAGACAGGGCGAACACTGGAGCTTTCTTT
TRBV6-5	TRBD2	few	TRBJ2-1	CASSHASGIHYEQFF	TGCGCCAGCAGTCACGCGAGCGGGATTCACTATGAGCAGTTCTTC
TRBV10-3	TRBD2	once	TRBJ2-6	CAISEHGASGRDSGANVLAF	TGTGCCATCAGTGAACATGGGGCTAGTGGGAGGGACTCTGGGGCCAACGTCCTGGCGTTC
TRBV10-3	.	.	TRBJ2-3	CAISDPRRAHQPQYF	TGTGCCATCAGTGACCCCAGGAGGGCTCATCAGCCCCAGTATTTT
TRBV13	.	.	TRBJ1-5	CVSGLGQTLGAQHF	TGTGTCAGCGGCTTAGGACAGACTCTCGGGGCCCAGCACTTT
TRBV6-1	TRBD2	once	TRBJ2-5	CASSGIGAGVFFETQNF	TGTGCCAGCAGTGGAATAGGAGCGGGAGTTTTTTTTGAGACCCAGAACTTC
TRBV11-3	.	.	TRBJ2-3	CASNSGLEDRTDTQYF	TGTGCCAGCAACTCCGGGCTAGAAGATCGCACAGATACGCAGTATTTT
TRBV29-1	.	.	TRBJ2-2	CRVLSLSTTGELFF	TGCAGAGTTTTGAGCCTCTCAACCACCGGGGAGTTGTTTTTT
TRBV5-5	.	once	TRBJ2-1	CASSMEMEREQFF	TGTGCCAGCAGCATGGAAATGGAGCGGGAGCAGTTCTTC
TRBV29-1	.	once	TRBJ2-5	CSIEKGVQETQCF	TGCAGCATTGAAAAAGGTGTACAAGAGACCCAGTGCTTC
TRBV28	.	.	TRBJ2-2	CVSSLIADLSTGELFF	TGTGTCAGCAGTTTAATCGCGGACTTGAGCACCGGGGAGCTGTTTTTT
TRBV6-4	.	.	TRBJ2-5	CASSRTAERTQYF	TGTGCCAGCAGTAGGACAGCCGAAAGGACCCAGTACTTC
TRBV2	TRBD2	.	TRBJ2-3	CASSEAKAGGTDTQYF	TGTGCCAGCAGTGAAGCGAAAGCGGGGGGCACAGATACGCAGTATTTT
TRBV6-1	TRBD2	.	TRBJ2-5	CASSGIGAGDLFETQYF	TGTGCCAGCAGTGGAATAGGAGCGGGAGATTTATTTGAGACCCAGTACTTC
TRBV11-3	.	.	TRBJ2-5	CASSLRDRETQYF	TGTGCCAGCAGTCTCCGGGACCGAGAGACACAATACTTC
TRBV7-9	.	few	TRBJ2-1	CASSLETTSSYNEQFF	TGTGCCAGCAGCTTAGAAACAACCAGCTCCTACAATGAGCAGTTCTTC